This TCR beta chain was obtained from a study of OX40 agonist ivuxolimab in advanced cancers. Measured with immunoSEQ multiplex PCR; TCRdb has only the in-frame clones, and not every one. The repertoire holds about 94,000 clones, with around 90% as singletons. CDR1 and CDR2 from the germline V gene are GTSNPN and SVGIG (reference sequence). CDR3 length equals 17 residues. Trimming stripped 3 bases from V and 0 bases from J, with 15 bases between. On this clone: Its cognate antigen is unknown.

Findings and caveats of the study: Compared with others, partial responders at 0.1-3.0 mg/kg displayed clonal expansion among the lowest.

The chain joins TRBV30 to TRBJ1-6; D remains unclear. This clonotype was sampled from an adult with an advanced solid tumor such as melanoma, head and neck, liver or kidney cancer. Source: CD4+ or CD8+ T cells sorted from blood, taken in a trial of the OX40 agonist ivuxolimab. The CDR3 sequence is CAWRPREGSSYNSPLHF. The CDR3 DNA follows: TGTGCCTGGAGGCCGCGGGAGGGAAGCTCCTATAATTCACCCCTCCACTTT.